These 13 T cell receptor beta chains came from one sample sequenced in a study of T cells after yellow fever vaccination. One entry per CDR3 protein, called by TCRdb with MiXCR from the 5' RACE reads. The sample lists over 250,000 distinct CDR3 sequences, over 3.5% occurring once. The sequencing here drew on PBMCs, taken 5 days after the yellow fever booster vaccination. Every receptor here comes from a man between 18 and 35 years old who received the YFV17D yellow fever vaccine.

The chain employs TRBV11-2 and TRBJ1-2; D possibly corresponds to TRBD1 (6 bases). Germline V gene lookup returns CDR1 SGHAT and CDR2 FQNNGV. The V end lost 1 base, the J end lost 3 bases, and 12 bases lay between the germline ends. The CDR3 sequence is 15 residues long. CDR3 in DNA: TGTGCCAGCAGCTTAGTCATGGCAGGGGACTATGGCTACACCTTC. This sequence encodes CASSLVMAGDYGYTF.

The chain couples TRBV6-5 to TRBJ2-7; TRBD1 matches 10 bases. The CDR3 consists of 14 residues. With V trimmed by 6 bases and J by 12 bases, 14 bases remained unmatched. Germline V gives CDR1 MNHEY, CDR2 SVGAGI. The DNA for the CDR3 is TGTGCCAGCAGCTACACTCCCGGGACAGGGGCCATGTACGTC. As protein: CASSYTPGTGAMYV.

The sample holds a few counts of this clonotype. The V call is TRBV29-1, the J call TRBJ2-5; a weak D match, TRBD1 (5 bases). V was shortened by 1 base and J by 3 bases, with 9 bases between the two germline ends. Germline assignment: CDR1 SQVTM and CDR2 ANQGSEA. The CDR3 length is 13 residues. As DNA, the CDR3 is TGCAGCGTTGAAGGAGGCAGGGAAGAGACCCAGTACTTC. Translating it yields CSVEGGREETQYF.

Ten or more counts support this clonotype. The rearrangement uses TRBV20-1 and TRBJ2-7, with a possible D match to TRBD2 (6 bases). The CDR3 is made up of 14 amino acids. Trimming stripped 3 bases from V and 3 bases from J, with 15 bases between. In germline, CDR1 is DFQATT, CDR2 SNEGSKA (reference sequence). The CDR3 sequence is CSASPGGGGYEQYV. CDR3 nucleotides: TGCAGTGCTAGTCCCGGGGGTGGCGGCTACGAGCAGTACGTC.

In its sample, this clonotype was seen a few times. The chain is built from TRBV5-1 and TRBJ2-5, with D possibly called TRBD1 or TRBD2 (5 bases each). The CDR3 consists of 14 residues. Germline V gene data show CDR1 as SGHRS and CDR2 as YFSETQ. V was trimmed by 3 bases and J by 5 bases, leaving 14 bases between them. The CDR3 is CASSSGTWGETQYF. The CDR3 bases are TGCGCCAGCAGCTCCGGGACGTGGGGGGAGACCCAGTACTTC. Looking up the rest from reference TRBV5-1 and TRBJ2-5 gives the full variable domain: KAGVTQTPRYLIKTRGQQVTLSCSPISGHRSVSWYQQTPGQGLQFLFEYFSETQRNKGNFPGRFSGRQFSNSRSEMNVSTLELGDSALYLCASSSGTWGETQYFGPGTRLLVL.

This clonotype occurred many times. A junction end diverges from the germline sequence, so it may reflect a read error. The genes are TRBV5-1 and TRBJ2-1, with TRBD1 identical over 10 bases. Germline V gene sequence: CDR1 SGHRS, CDR2 YFSETQ. This CDR3 has 13 residues. CDR3 region: CASSLGQGNEQFF. The CDR3 bases are TGTGCCAGCAGTCTGGGACAGGGGAATGAGCAGTTCTTC.

The chain employs TRBV20-1 and TRBJ2-3; 8 bases align to TRBD1. The trim removed 0 bases at V and 1 base at J, leaving 18 bases unmatched. The CDR3 has 20 residues. From germline, CDR1 is DFQATT and CDR2 SNEGSKA (reference sequence). The CDR3, as DNA: TGCAGTGCTAGAGATTGGGAACGGACAGGGAAAGGGCGGGGCACAGATACGCAGTATTTT. This gives the protein CSARDWERTGKGRGTDTQYF.

This clonotype has more than one count but fewer than ten. In DNA, the CDR3 is TGTGCCAGCAGTTTTCAAGCTCTAGCGGGGGGGACCAATGAGCAGTTCTTC. Its translation: CASSFQALAGGTNEQFF. V gene TRBV6-2 or TRBV6-3 combines with J gene TRBJ2-1, with 12 positions matching TRBD2. Germline CDR1 MNHEY, CDR2 SVGEGT. CDR3 length: 17 amino acids. J lost 6 bases, V lost 4 bases, and 10 bases had no gene match.

The chain recombines TRBV4-3 with TRBJ1-4; 9 bases map to TRBD1. Per germline, CDR1 LGHNA and CDR2 YSLEER. Unmatched junction bases numbered 4, after V lost 3 bases and J lost 8 bases. There are 14 residues in the CDR3. CDR3 sequence: CASSHWTGDEKLFF. The CDR3 DNA is TGCGCCAGCAGCCATTGGACAGGGGACGAAAAACTGTTTTTT.

This clonotype was seen a handful of times. This chain joins TRBV14 and TRBJ2-1, with D possibly being TRBD1 (7 bases). Trimming pared 5 bases from V and 4 bases from J, leaving 15 bases between. Germline V gene lookup returns CDR1 SGHDN and CDR2 FVKESK. The CDR3 loop spans 15 amino acids. CDR3 amino acids: CASSSFRGAYNEQFF. The CDR3 DNA reads as TGTGCCAGCAGCTCCTTCAGGGGGGCTTACAATGAGCAGTTCTTC.

This clonotype was seen a single time. V gene TRBV4-3 combines with J gene TRBJ1-2; D unclear. Germline V CDR1 and CDR2: LGHNA, YSLEER. This CDR3 is built from 14 residues. Deletions cut 5 bases from V and 1 base from J, with 11 bases between. The CDR3 DNA reads as TGCGCCAGCAGCAACCGAGGTGGTAACTATGGCTACACCTTC. Amino acid sequence: CASSNRGGNYGYTF.

This clonotype was seen more than once but under ten times. This chain uses TRBV7-2 with TRBJ1-1, with 8 positions matching TRBD1. The CDR3 spans 15 residues. CDR1 and CDR2 (germline): SGHTA, FQGNSA. Trimming took 5 bases from V and 5 from J; bases not matched to a gene: 10. DNA for the CDR3: TGTGCCAGCAGCACTACCGGCAGGGGGCAAACTGAAGCTTTCTTT. Amino acids: CASSTTGRGQTEAFF. Full variable domain (outside the CDR3, taken from reference TRBV7-2 and TRBJ1-1): GAGVSQSPSNKVTEKGKDVELRCDPISGHTALYWYRQSLGQGLEFLIYFQGNSAPDKSGLPSDRFSAERTGGSVSTLTIQRTQQEDSAVYLCASSTTGRGQTEAFFGQGTRLTVV.

V and J are TRBV5-6 and TRBJ2-3; D is perhaps TRBD2 (5 bases). Germline V lookup: CDR1 SGHDT, CDR2 YYEEEE. V was pared by 2 bases and J by 0 bases, with 10 bases between. CDR3 size: 15 residues. The CDR3 spells CASSLDYSSTDTQYF. The CDR3 DNA is TGTGCCAGCAGCTTAGACTATTCTAGCACAGATACGCAGTATTTT.